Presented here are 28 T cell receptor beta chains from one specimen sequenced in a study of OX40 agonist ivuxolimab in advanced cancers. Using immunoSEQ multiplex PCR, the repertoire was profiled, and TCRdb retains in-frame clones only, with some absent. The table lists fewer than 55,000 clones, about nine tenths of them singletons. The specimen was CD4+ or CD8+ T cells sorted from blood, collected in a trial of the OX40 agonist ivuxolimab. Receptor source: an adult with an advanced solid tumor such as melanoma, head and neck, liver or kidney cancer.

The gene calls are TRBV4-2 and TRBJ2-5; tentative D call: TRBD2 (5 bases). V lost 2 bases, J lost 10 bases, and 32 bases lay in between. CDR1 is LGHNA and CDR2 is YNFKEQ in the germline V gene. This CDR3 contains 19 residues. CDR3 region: CASSQKTFGRSLARAVQYF. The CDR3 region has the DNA TGTGCCAGCAGCCAAAAGACTTTCGGCCGATCACTCGCAAGAGCGGTCCAGTACTTC.

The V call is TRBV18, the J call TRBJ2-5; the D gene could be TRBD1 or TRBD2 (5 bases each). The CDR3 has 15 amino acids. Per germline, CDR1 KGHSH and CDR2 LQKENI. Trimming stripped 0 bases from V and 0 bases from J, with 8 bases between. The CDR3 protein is CASSPPRGNQETQYF. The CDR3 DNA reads TGTGCCAGCTCACCACCGAGGGGTAACCAAGAGACCCAGTACTTC.

This CDR3 is CASSPGMNTEAFF. The CDR3 region has the DNA TGCGCCAGCAGCCCAGGGATGAACACTGAAGCTTTCTTT. This chain uses TRBV5-1 with TRBJ1-1; possible D gene TRBD1, 5 bases. Germline-derived CDR1 and CDR2 are SGHRS and YFSETQ. The CDR3 is 13 residues long. The V gene lost 4 bases and the J gene lost 0 bases, with 7 bases spanning the gap.

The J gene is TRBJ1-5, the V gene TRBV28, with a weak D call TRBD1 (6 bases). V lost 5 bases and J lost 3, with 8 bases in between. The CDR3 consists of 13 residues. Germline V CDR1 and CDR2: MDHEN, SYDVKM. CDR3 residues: CASSTGFNQPQHF. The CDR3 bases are TGTGCCAGCAGTACAGGGTTCAATCAGCCCCAGCATTTT.

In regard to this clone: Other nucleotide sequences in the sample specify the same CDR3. The CDR3 is CASSSIAGVHNEQFF. The CDR3 nucleotides read TGTGCCAGCAGCTCCATAGCGGGAGTACACAATGAGCAGTTCTTC. The genes are TRBV9 and TRBJ2-1, with TRBD2 matching over 9 bases. Per germline, CDR1 SGDLS and CDR2 YYNGEE. The CDR3 has 15 amino acids. V lost 4 bases, J lost 5 bases, and 7 bases stayed unmatched.

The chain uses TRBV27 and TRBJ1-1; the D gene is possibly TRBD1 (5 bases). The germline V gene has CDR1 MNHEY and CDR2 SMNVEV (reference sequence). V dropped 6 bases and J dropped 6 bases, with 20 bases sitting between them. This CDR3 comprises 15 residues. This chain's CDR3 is CASSISRQAGAEAFF. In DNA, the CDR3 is TGTGCCAGCAGCATATCGAGGCAAGCGGGGGCTGAAGCTTTCTTT.

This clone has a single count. The CDR3 coding sequence is TGTGCCATCAGTGAGTCACTAGCGGCCTACGAGCAGTACGTC. Residues: CAISESLAAYEQYV. This chain joins TRBV10-3 and TRBJ2-7; 8 bases match TRBD2. Unmatched junction bases numbered 0, after V lost 0 bases and J lost 2 bases. From germline, CDR1 is ENHRY and CDR2 SYGVKD. This CDR3 is built from 14 residues.

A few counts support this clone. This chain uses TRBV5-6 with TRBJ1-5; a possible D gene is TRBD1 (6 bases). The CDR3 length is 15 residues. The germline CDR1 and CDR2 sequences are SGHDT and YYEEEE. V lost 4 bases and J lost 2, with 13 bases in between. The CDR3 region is CASSKQGVGNQPQHF. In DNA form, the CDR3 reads TGTGCCAGCAGCAAACAGGGAGTGGGCAATCAGCCCCAGCATTTT.

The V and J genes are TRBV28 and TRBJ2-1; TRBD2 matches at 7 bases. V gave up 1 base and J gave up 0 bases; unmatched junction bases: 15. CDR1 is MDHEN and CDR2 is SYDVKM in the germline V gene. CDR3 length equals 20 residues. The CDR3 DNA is TGTGCCAGCAGTTTATTGCGGTTGGGGGAGGGCTTCGCCTCCTACAATGAGCAGTTCTTC. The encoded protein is CASSLLRLGEGFASYNEQFF.

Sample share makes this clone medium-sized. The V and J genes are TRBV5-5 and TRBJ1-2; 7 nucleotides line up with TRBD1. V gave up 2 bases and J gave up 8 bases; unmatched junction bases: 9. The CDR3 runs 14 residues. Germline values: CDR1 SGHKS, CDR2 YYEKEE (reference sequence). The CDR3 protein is CASSLTDRVEGYTF. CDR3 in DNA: TGTGCCAGCAGCTTAACCGACAGGGTGGAGGGCTACACCTTC.

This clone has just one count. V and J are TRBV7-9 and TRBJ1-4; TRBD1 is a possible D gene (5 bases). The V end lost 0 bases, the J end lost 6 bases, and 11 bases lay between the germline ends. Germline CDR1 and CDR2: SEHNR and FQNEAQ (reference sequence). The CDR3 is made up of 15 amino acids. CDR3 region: CASSLAGQRDEKLFF. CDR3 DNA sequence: TGTGCCAGCAGCTTAGCGGGGCAGCGGGATGAAAAACTGTTTTTT.

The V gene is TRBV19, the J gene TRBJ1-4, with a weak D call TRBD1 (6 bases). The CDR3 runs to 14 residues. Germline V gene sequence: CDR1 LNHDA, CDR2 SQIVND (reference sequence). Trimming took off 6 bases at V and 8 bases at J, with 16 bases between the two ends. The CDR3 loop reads CASRLGAGEEKLFF. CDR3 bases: TGTGCCAGTAGATTGGGGGCTGGAGAGGAAAAACTGTTTTTT.

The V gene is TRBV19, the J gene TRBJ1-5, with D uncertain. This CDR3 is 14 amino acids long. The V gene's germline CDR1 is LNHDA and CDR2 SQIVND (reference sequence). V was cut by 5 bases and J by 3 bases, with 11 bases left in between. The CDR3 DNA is TGTGCCAGTAGTCCCGCCGGGGACAATCAGCCCCAGCATTTT. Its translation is CASSPAGDNQPQHF.

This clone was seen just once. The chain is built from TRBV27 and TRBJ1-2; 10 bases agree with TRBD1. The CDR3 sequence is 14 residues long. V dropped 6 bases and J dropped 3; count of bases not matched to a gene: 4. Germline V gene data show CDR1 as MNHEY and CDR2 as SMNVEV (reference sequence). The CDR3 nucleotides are TGTGCCAGCAGAGGACAGGGGGGGTACTATGGCTACACCTTC. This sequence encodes CASRGQGGYYGYTF.

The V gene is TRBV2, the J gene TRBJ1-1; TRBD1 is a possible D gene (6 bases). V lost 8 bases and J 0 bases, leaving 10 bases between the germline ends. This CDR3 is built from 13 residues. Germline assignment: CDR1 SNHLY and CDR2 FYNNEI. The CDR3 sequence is CASLRDMNTEAFF. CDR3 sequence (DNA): TGTGCCAGCCTGCGGGACATGAACACTGAAGCTTTCTTT.

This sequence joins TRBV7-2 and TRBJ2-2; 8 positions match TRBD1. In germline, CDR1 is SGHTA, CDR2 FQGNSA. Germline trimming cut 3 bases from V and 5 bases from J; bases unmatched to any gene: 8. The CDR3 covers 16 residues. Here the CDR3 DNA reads TGTGCCAGCAGCTTGCAGGGGGCATTCACGACCGGGGAGCTGTTTTTT. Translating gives CASSLQGAFTTGELFF.

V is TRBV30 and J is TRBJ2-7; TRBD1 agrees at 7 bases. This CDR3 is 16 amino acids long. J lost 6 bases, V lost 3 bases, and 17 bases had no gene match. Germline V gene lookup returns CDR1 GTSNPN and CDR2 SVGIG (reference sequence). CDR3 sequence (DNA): TGTGCCTGGAGGGGTTTGGGACAGTATGGCCCCGCCGAGCAGTACTTC. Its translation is CAWRGLGQYGPAEQYF.

CDR3 in amino acids: CASSFGLPSSGNTIYF. DNA of the CDR3: TGCGCCAGCAGCTTCGGACTCCCTTCCTCTGGAAACACCATATATTTT. This chain uses TRBV5-1 with TRBJ1-3; no clear D gene. Trimming pared 2 bases from V and 0 bases from J, leaving 12 bases between. CDR3 length: 16 residues. Germline assignment: CDR1 SGHRS and CDR2 YFSETQ.

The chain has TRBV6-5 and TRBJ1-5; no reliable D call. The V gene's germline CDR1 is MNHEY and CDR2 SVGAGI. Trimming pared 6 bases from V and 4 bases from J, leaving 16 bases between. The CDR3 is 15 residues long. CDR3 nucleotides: TGTGCCAGCAGACCGCCGGGCAGTAAAAATCAGCCCCAGCATTTT. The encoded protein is CASRPPGSKNQPQHF.

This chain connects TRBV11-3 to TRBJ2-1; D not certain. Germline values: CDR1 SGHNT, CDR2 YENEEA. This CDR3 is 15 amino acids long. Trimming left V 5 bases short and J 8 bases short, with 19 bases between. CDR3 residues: CASSQMGLMNDEQFF. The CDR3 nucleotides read TGTGCCAGCAGCCAAATGGGATTAATGAACGATGAGCAGTTCTTC.

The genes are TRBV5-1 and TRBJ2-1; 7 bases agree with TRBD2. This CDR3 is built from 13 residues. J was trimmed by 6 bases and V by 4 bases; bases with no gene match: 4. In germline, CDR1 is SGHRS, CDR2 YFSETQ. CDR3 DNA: TGCGCCAGCAGCGGGGAGGGCCTCAATGAGCAGTTCTTC. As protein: CASSGEGLNEQFF.

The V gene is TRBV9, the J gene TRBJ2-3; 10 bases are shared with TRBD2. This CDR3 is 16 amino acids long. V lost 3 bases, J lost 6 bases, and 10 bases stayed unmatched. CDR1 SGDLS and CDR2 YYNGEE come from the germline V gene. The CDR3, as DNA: TGTGCCAGCAGCGCCTGGACTAGCGGCGGAACGGATACGCAGTATTTT. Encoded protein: CASSAWTSGGTDTQYF.

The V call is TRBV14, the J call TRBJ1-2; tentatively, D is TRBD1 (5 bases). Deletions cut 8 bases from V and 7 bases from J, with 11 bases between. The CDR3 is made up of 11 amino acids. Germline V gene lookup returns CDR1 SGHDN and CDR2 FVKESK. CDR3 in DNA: TGTGCCAGCGGACACGGGGTTGGCTACACCTTC. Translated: CASGHGVGYTF.

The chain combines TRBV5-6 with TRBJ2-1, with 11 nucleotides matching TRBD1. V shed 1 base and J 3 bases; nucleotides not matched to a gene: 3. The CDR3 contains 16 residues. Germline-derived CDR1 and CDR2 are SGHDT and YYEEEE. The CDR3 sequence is CASSLSGTGGYNEQFF. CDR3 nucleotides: TGTGCCAGCAGCTTGTCCGGGACAGGGGGCTACAATGAGCAGTTCTTC.

The CDR3 nucleotides read TGTGCCAGCAGTGCTGTACAGCGCTATGGCTACACCTTC. It codes for CASSAVQRYGYTF. This chain connects TRBV28 to TRBJ1-2, with D unresolved. Between the trimmed V and J ends, which lost 5 bases and 4 bases, there was a span of 11 bases. CDR1 and CDR2 (germline): MDHEN, SYDVKM. The CDR3 sequence is 13 residues long.

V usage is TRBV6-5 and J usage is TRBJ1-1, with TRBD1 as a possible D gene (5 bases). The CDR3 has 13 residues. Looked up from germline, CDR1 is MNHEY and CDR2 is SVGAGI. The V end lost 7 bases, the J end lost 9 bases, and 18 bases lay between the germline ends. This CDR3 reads CASNPPGTYKAFF. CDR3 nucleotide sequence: TGTGCCAGCAATCCTCCCGGGACGTACAAAGCTTTCTTT.

The CDR3, as DNA: TGTGCCAGCAGCCGCCGGGGGGGGAATCAGCCCCAGCATTTT. This gives the protein CASSRRGGNQPQHF. This chain joins TRBV5-6 and TRBJ1-5, with a possible D match to TRBD1 (5 bases). The CDR3 totals 14 residues. CDR1 SGHDT and CDR2 YYEEEE come from the germline V gene. Between the trimmed V and J ends, which lost 4 bases and 4 bases, there was a span of 12 bases.

This chain's CDR3 is CASGGRGTGSEKLFF. The CDR3 region has the DNA TGCGCCAGCGGCGGGAGGGGTACAGGGAGTGAAAAACTGTTTTTT. This chain links TRBV4-1 with TRBJ1-4; tentative D call: TRBD1 (6 bases). The CDR3 is 15 amino acids. V lost 8 bases, J lost 7 bases, and 20 bases lay in between. Germline assignment: CDR1 MGHRA and CDR2 YSYEKL.